This T cell receptor beta chain is from a study of patients and donors after allogeneic stem cell transplantation. This clonotype was observed a handful of times. TCRdb ran MiXCR on the RT-PCR reads and lists one entry per CDR3 protein. The sample carries about 150,000 distinct CDR3 sequences, 37% recorded once. V was pared by 3 bases and J by 2 bases, with 10 bases between. CDR3 length: 14 residues. Germline assignment: CDR1 LGHNA and CDR2 YSLEER. Source material: blood, either unsorted or a sorted T cell fraction (not recorded which). The chain employs TRBV4-3 and TRBJ1-2; tentative D call: TRBD1 (5 bases). The receptor was isolated from a human donor who was either an allogeneic HSCT recipient or a stem cell or donor lymphocyte infusion donor (not recorded which). It is not recorded whose cells these are; they may come from a transplant donor. The CDR3 here is CASSQARGNYGYTF. The CDR3 bases are TGCGCCAGCAGCCAGGCAAGGGGAAACTATGGCTACACCTTC.